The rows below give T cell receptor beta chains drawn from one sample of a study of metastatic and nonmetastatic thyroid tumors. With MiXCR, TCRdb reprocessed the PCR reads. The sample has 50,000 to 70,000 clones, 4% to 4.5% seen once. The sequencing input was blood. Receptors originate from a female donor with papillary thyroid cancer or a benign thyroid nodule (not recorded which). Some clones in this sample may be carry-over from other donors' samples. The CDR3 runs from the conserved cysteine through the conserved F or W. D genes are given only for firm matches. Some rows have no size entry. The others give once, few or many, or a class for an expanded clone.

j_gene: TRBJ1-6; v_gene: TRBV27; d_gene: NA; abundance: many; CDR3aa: CASSFTPERPLHF; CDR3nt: TGTGCCAGCAGTTTTACCCCGGAAAGGCCCCTCCACTTT
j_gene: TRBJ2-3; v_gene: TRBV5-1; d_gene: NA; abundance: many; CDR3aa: CASRVGRSTDTQYF; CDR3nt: TGCGCCAGCAGAGTGGGACGGAGCACAGATACGCAGTATTTT
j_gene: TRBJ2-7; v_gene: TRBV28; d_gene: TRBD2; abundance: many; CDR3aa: CASRISGGHYEQYF; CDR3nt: TGTGCCAGCAGGATTAGCGGGGGCCACTACGAGCAGTACTTC
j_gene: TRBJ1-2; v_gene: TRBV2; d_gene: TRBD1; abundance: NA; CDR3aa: CASRAGTGSGYTF; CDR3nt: TGTGCCAGTAGGGCAGGGACAGGGTCTGGCTACACCTTC
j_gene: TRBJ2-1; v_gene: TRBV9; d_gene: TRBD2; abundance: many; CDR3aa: CASSGRLAGGPSEQFF; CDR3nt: TGTGCCAGCAGCGGACGTCTAGCGGGAGGGCCGAGTGAGCAGTTCTTC
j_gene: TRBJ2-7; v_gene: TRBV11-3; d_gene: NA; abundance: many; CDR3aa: CASSSGSSYEQYF; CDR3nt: TGTGCCAGCAGCTCCGGTAGTTCCTACGAGCAGTACTTC
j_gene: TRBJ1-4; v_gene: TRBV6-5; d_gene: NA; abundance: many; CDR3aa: CASSYSIPGPTNEKLFF; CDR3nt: TGTGCCAGCAGTTACTCGATCCCGGGACCAACTAATGAAAAACTGTTTTTT
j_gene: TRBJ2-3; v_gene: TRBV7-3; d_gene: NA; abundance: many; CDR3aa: CASSSGGTDTQYF; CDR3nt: TGTGCCAGCAGCTCCGGGGGCACAGATACGCAGTATTTT
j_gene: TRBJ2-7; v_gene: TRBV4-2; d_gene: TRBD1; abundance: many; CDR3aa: CASSQEGTGGIYEQYF; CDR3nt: TGTGCCAGCAGCCAAGAAGGGACAGGGGGCATCTACGAGCAGTACTTC
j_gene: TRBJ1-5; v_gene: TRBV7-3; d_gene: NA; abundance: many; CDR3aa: CASSRLGARVQPQHF; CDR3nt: TGTGCCAGCAGCCGACTTGGGGCCAGGGTTCAGCCCCAGCATTTT
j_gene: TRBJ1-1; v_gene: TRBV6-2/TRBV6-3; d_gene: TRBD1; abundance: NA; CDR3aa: CASHPPRGMNTEAFF; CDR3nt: TGTGCCAGTCATCCCCCCAGGGGGATGAACACTGAAGCTTTCTTT
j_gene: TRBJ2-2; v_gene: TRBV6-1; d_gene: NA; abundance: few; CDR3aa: CASSARTEGAGELFF; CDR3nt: TGTGCCAGCAGTGCACGGACAGAGGGGGCCGGGGAGCTGTTTTTT
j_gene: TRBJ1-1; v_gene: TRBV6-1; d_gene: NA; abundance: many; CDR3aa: CASSARRGMNTEAFF; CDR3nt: TGTGCCAGCAGCGCTAGACGGGGAATGAACACTGAAGCTTTCTTT
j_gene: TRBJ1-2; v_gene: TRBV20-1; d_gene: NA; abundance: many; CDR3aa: CSARAMDRTNYGYTF; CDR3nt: TGCAGTGCTAGAGCTATGGACAGAACTAACTATGGCTACACCTTC
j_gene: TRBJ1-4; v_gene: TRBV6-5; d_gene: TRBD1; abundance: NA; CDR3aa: CASSYTTGSNEKLFF; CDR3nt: TGTGCCAGCAGTTACACGACAGGGTCTAATGAAAAACTGTTTTTT
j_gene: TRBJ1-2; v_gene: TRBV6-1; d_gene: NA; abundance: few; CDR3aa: CASSQTRTVGTGGYTF; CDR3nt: TGTGCCAGCAGCCAAACCCGTACAGTGGGAACGGGAGGCTACACCTTC
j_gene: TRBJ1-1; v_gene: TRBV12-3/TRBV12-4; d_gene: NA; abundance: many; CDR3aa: CASRLMNTEAFF; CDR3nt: TGTGCCAGCAGGCTAATGAACACTGAAGCTTTCTTT
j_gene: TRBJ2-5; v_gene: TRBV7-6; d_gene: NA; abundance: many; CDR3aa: CASGWTQETQYF; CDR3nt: TGTGCCAGCGGATGGACACAAGAGACCCAGTACTTC
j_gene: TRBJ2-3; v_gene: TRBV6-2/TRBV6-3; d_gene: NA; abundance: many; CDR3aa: CASSYGTGNTDTQYF; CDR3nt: TGTGCCAGCAGTTATGGGACTGGAAACACAGATACGCAGTATTTT
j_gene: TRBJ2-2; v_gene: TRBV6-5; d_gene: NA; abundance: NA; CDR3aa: CASIPQGFAEELFF; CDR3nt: TGTGCCAGCATTCCTCAGGGTTTTGCCGAGGAGCTGTTTTTT
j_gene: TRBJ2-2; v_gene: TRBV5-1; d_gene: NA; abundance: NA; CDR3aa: CASSFGRVDTTVELFF; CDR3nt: TGCGCCAGCAGCTTCGGCAGGGTGGATACCACCGTGGAGCTGTTTTTT
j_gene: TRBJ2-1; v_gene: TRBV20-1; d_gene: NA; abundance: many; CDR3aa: CSATPRVAEQFF; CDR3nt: TGCAGTGCTACCCCGCGAGTAGCGGAGCAGTTCTTC
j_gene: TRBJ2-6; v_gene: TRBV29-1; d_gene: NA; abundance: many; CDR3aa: CSVEGGGRWSGANVLTF; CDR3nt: TGCAGCGTTGAAGGTGGTGGACGGTGGTCTGGGGCCAACGTCCTGACTTTC
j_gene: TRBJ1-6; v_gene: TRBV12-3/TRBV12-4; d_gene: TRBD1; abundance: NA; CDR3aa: CASSFYLDRGRSPLHF; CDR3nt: TGTGCCAGCAGTTTTTACCTGGACAGGGGGCGTTCACCCCTCCACTTT
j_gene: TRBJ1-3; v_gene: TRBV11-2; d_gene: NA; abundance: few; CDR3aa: CASSLEPRPSGNTIYF; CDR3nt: TGTGCCAGCAGCTTAGAACCCCGACCCTCTGGAAACACCATATATTTT
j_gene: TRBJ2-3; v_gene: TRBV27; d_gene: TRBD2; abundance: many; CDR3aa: CASSPGLAGVKADTQYF; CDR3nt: TGTGCCAGCAGTCCGGGACTAGCGGGAGTGAAAGCAGATACGCAGTATTTT
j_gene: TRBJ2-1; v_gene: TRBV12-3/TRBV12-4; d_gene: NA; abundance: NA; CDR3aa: CASSLGLPYNEQFF; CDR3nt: TGTGCCAGCAGCTTGGGTCTACCTTACAATGAGCAGTTCTTC
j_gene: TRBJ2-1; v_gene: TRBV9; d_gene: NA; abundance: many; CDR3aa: CASSVGWEQFF; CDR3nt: TGTGCCAGCAGCGTAGGGTGGGAGCAGTTCTTC
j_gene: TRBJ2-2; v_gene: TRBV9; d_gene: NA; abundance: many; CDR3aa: CASSAFSGTGVTGELFF; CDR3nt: TGTGCCAGCAGCGCCTTCTCCGGGACTGGAGTCACCGGGGAGCTGTTTTTT
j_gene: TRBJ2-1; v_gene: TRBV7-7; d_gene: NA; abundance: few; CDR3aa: CASSWGGPYNEQFF; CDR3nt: TGTGCTAGCAGCTGGGGGGGGCCCTACAATGAGCAGTTCTTC
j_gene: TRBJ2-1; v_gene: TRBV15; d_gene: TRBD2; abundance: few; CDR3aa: CATSRAAGRATSGTHNEQFF; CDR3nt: TGTGCCACCAGCAGAGCTGCGGGGAGGGCGACTAGCGGGACACACAATGAGCAGTTCTTC
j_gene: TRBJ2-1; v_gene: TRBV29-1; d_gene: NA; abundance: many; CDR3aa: CSARLLTGTSYNEQFF; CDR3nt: TGCAGCGCCAGACTATTGACGGGCACCTCCTACAATGAGCAGTTCTTC
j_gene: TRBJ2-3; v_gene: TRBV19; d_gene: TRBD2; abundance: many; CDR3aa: CASSPRLAGGSDTQYF; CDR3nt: TGTGCCAGTAGTCCCCGACTAGCGGGAGGATCAGATACGCAGTATTTT
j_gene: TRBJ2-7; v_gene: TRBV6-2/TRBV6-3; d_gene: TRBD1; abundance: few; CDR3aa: CASRRQGSGYEQYF; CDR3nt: TGTGCCAGCAGACGACAGGGGAGCGGTTACGAGCAGTACTTC
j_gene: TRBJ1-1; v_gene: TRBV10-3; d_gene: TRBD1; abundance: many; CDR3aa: CAISENRGQGTEAFF; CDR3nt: TGTGCCATCAGTGAGAACAGGGGGCAGGGCACTGAAGCTTTCTTT
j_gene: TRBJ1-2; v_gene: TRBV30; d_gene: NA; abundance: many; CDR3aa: CAWSVGGWNGYTF; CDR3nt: TGTGCCTGGAGTGTGGGGGGCTGGAATGGCTACACCTTC
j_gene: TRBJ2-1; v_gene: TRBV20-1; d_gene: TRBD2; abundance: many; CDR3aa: CSARRPSGSTDEQFF; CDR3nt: TGCAGTGCTAGACGCCCTAGCGGGAGTACCGATGAGCAGTTCTTC
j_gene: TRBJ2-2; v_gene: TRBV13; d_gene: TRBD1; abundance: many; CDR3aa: CASSFLDRDTGELFF; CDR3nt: TGTGCCAGCAGCTTTTTAGACAGGGACACCGGGGAGCTGTTTTTT
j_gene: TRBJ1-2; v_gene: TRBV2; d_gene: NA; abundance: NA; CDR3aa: CASSLRSLDGYTF; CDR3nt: TGTGCCAGCAGTTTGCGCAGCTTAGATGGCTACACCTTC
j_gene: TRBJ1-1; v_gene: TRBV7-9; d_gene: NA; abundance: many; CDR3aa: CASSATTAHEAFF; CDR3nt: TGTGCCAGCAGCGCAACTACAGCCCACGAAGCTTTCTTT